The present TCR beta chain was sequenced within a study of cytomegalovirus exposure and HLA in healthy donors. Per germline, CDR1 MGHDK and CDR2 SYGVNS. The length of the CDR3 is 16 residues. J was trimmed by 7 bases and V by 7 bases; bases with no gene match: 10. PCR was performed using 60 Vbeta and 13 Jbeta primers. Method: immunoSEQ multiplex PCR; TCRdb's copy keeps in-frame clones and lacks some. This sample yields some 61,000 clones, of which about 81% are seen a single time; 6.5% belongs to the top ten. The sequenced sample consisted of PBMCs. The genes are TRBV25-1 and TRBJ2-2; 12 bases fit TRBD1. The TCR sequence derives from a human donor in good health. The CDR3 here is CASKNSGTGGDGELFF. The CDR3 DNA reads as TGTGCCAGCAAAAATTCCGGGACAGGGGGCGACGGGGAGCTGTTTTTT.